Shown below are 22 T cell receptor beta chains from a single sample sequenced in a study of blood T cell dynamics during melanoma immunotherapy (dated by TCRdb to between 2020 and 2021). Library prep was done by the immunoSEQ multiplex PCR assay. Imported from immuneACCESS, the table was reduced by TCRdb to in-frame sequences with V and J called. These copies leave out some clones; in studies compared against another copy, an unresolved V gene accounts for under half, and the cause of the remainder is not known. This sample's table contains around 80 clones. The time point label on this specimen signifies: week 3, after first cycle of checkpoint inhibitor. Sequencing was performed on cell-free DNA from blood, taken from a patient treated with checkpoint blockade. This sample's cell subset or site label indicates: plasma cell-free DNA. All receptors derive from a human donor with melanoma.

The gene calls are TRBV7-2 and TRBJ1-3; D gene ambiguous. This CDR3 is 12 amino acids long. CDR1 and CDR2 from the germline V gene are SGHTA and FQGNSA. Trimming shortened V by 4 bases and J by 5 bases, and 6 bases separated the two germline ends. For the CDR3, the DNA is TGTGCCAGCAGCTACAGTCGAAACACCATATATTTT. As protein: CASSYSRNTIYF.

This clone was counted only a few times. V is TRBV19 and J is TRBJ2-5; 13 positions agree with TRBD2. Germline CDR1 is LNHDA and CDR2 is SQIVND (reference sequence). The trim removed 4 bases at V and 5 bases at J, leaving 7 bases unmatched. The CDR3 runs 16 residues. The CDR3: CASSSWTSGSMETQYF. The CDR3 nucleotides are TGTGCCAGTAGTAGCTGGACTAGCGGGAGCATGGAGACCCAGTACTTC.

The rearrangement joins TRBV7-9 to TRBJ2-4, with unresolved D. CDR3 length: 15 residues. V was clipped by 5 bases and J by 8 bases, with 19 bases between them. The germline V gene encodes CDR1 SEHNR and CDR2 FQNEAQ (reference sequence). In DNA form, the CDR3 reads TGTGCCAGCAGCCACCCGAGGAATTTCGTAGACATTCAGTACTTC. It is translated as CASSHPRNFVDIQYF.

This chain joins TRBV27 and TRBJ1-6; 7 bases map to TRBD1. There are 16 residues in the CDR3. The V and J ends lost 5 bases and 6 bases, in that order; junction bases with no gene match: 10. The germline CDR1 and CDR2 sequences are MNHEY and SMNVEV (reference sequence). The CDR3 DNA reads as TGTGCCAGCAGTCAAATAGGGGACAGTCTTAATTCACCCCTCCACTTT. Amino acid sequence: CASSQIGDSLNSPLHF.

This clone was seen only a few times. The chain combines TRBV6-6 with TRBJ2-2; perhaps TRBD2 as D (5 bases). Trimming stripped 7 bases from V and 4 bases from J, with 13 bases between. This CDR3 region has 14 residues. Per germline, CDR1 MNHNY and CDR2 SVGAGI (reference sequence). The CDR3 loop is CASMGGFGTGELFF. CDR3 nucleotides: TGTGCCAGCATGGGCGGGTTCGGCACCGGGGAGCTGTTTTTT.

This sequence joins TRBV5-4 and TRBJ1-4, with D uncertain. The CDR3 is 14 amino acids. V lost 3 bases, J lost 2 bases, and 8 bases lay in between. The germline V gene has CDR1 SGHNT and CDR2 YYREEE (reference sequence). The CDR3 nucleotides read TGTGCCAGCAGCTCCGATGGTACTAATGAAAAACTGTTTTTT. Its protein is CASSSDGTNEKLFF.

The chain is built from TRBV30 and TRBJ2-2; D perhaps matches TRBD1 (5 bases). This CDR3 has 14 amino acids. Trimming took 4 bases from V and 2 from J, leaving 11 bases between them. The germline V gene has CDR1 GTSNPN and CDR2 SVGIG (reference sequence). In nucleotides, the CDR3 is TGTGCCTGGACCCAGGGTCAAAACACCGGGGAGCTGTTTTTT. Amino acid sequence: CAWTQGQNTGELFF.

This sequence joins TRBV6-5 and TRBJ1-2; D is unresolved. The CDR3 contains 13 residues. Germline assignment: CDR1 MNHEY and CDR2 SVGAGI. Trimming left V 0 bases short and J 8 bases short, with 10 bases between. CDR3 amino acids: CASSYSALGGYTF. The CDR3 DNA sequence: TGTGCCAGCAGTTACTCGGCCCTGGGAGGCTACACCTTC.

The chain employs TRBV5-1 and TRBJ1-1; no firm D call. V lost 0 bases to trimming and J lost 11 bases, with 11 bases between them. CDR3 length: 12 amino acids. CDR1 is SGHRS, CDR2 YFSETQ, per germline. CDR3: CASSLGEGGAFF. CDR3 sequence (DNA): TGCGCCAGCAGCTTGGGAGAGGGAGGTGCTTTCTTT.

This chain uses TRBV29-1 with TRBJ1-2; no clear D. Germline V CDR1 and CDR2: SQVTM, ANQGSEA. Trimming removed 2 bases from V and 4 bases from J, with 14 bases in between. The CDR3 has 14 residues. CDR3 DNA sequence: TGCAGCGTTGAAATCTTACGGTCCCTCTATGGCTACACCTTC. Protein: CSVEILRSLYGYTF.

The rearrangement links TRBV6-5 to TRBJ1-2; D call uncertain. Germline V gives CDR1 MNHEY, CDR2 SVGAGI. The CDR3 consists of 14 residues. Between the trimmed V and J ends, which lost 0 bases and 5 bases, there was a span of 10 bases. The CDR3 DNA sequence: TGTGCCAGCAGTTACTCACAAGACGAATATGGCTACACCTTC. Translated: CASSYSQDEYGYTF.

This chain joins TRBV11-2 and TRBJ2-1; D may match TRBD1 or TRBD2 (5 bases each). V lost 4 bases and J lost 1, with 11 bases in between. Germline loops: CDR1 SGHAT, CDR2 FQNNGV. This CDR3 spans 15 amino acids. CDR3: CASSSRGSSYNEQFF. CDR3 DNA: TGTGCCAGCAGCTCGAGGGGATCTTCCTACAATGAGCAGTTCTTC.

The CDR3 here is CASSPLKVPGELFF. CDR3 nucleotides: TGTGCCAGCAGTCCCCTAAAAGTTCCCGGGGAGCTGTTTTTT. V is TRBV27 and J is TRBJ2-2, with D unclear. The V end lost 5 bases, the J end lost 6 bases, and 13 bases lay between the germline ends. Germline CDR1 is MNHEY and CDR2 is SMNVEV (reference sequence). The CDR3 sequence is 14 residues long.

The CDR3 nucleotides are TGCGCCAGCAGCCAAGAAATAGGCTCCTATAATTCACCCCTCCACTTT. Amino acids: CASSQEIGSYNSPLHF. The genes are TRBV4-1 and TRBJ1-6; no clear D gene. The CDR3 consists of 16 residues. Germline V gives CDR1 MGHRA, CDR2 YSYEKL. Trimming cost V 0 bases and J 0 bases, with 6 bases left between them.

V gene TRBV6-5 combines with J gene TRBJ2-5; the D is unclear. The V and J ends lost 0 bases and 2 bases respectively, with 7 bases between them. The germline V gene encodes CDR1 MNHEY and CDR2 SVGAGI. This CDR3 spans 14 amino acids. The CDR3 sequence: CASSYSSRQETQYF. The CDR3 DNA reads TGTGCCAGCAGTTACTCGAGTAGACAAGAGACCCAGTACTTC.

The chain uses TRBV4-3 and TRBJ1-1; a possible D gene is TRBD1 (5 bases). The ends were cut back, 1 base at V and 11 bases at J, with 14 bases in the middle. Germline V gene lookup returns CDR1 LGHNA and CDR2 YSLEER. This CDR3 spans 13 amino acids. The DNA of the CDR3 is TGCGCCAGCAGCCAAGGGACAAACAAGGAGGCTTTCTTT. Its translation: CASSQGTNKEAFF.

The V call is TRBV27, the J call TRBJ1-4, with 12 bases matching TRBD1. J gave up 5 bases and V 6 bases, and 1 base lay outside the gene matches. This CDR3 is 14 amino acids long. From germline, CDR1 is MNHEY and CDR2 SMNVEV (reference sequence). The CDR3 bases are TGTGCCAGCAGGGGACAGGGGGCGAATGAAAAACTGTTTTTT. Amino acids: CASRGQGANEKLFF.

The chain employs TRBV7-2 and TRBJ2-5, with TRBD2 matching 7 bases. Germline CDR1 SGHTA, CDR2 FQGNSA. V lost 5 bases, J lost 4 bases, and 7 bases stayed unmatched. The CDR3 is made up of 14 amino acids. CDR3 in amino acids: CASSPHGLGETQYF. The CDR3 DNA is TGTGCCAGCAGCCCCCACGGACTAGGAGAGACCCAGTACTTC.

The chain carries TRBV5-6 and TRBJ1-2; 7 bases match TRBD1. V lost 4 bases to trimming and J lost 6 bases; unmatched junction nucleotides: 9. Looked up from germline, CDR1 is SGHDT and CDR2 is YYEEEE. The CDR3 consists of 14 residues. CDR3 nucleotide sequence: TGTGCCAGCAGCACTTCCCTAGGGGGCGATGGCTACACCTTC. Its translation: CASSTSLGGDGYTF.

This chain uses TRBV5-5 with TRBJ2-7; D gene uncertain. This CDR3 is built from 17 residues. Germline assignment: CDR1 SGHKS and CDR2 YYEKEE (reference sequence). V shed 0 bases and J shed 2 bases, with 18 bases lying between them. CDR3 residues: CASSLAGPEYFPYEQYF. As DNA, the CDR3 is TGTGCCAGCAGCTTGGCCGGGCCAGAGTATTTTCCCTACGAGCAGTACTTC. The complete variable domain, with remaining parts taken from reference TRBV5-5 and TRBJ2-7, reads DAGVTQSPTHLIKTRGQQVTLRCSPISGHKSVSWYQQVLGQGPQFIFQYYEKEERGRGNFPDRFSARQFPNYSSELNVNALLLGDSALYLCASSLAGPEYFPYEQYFGPGTRLTVT.

This clone was counted between two and nine times. The chain combines TRBV5-6 with TRBJ2-7; a possible D gene is TRBD1 (7 bases). The CDR3 loop spans 14 amino acids. V lost 2 bases and J 3 bases, leaving 12 bases between the germline ends. The germline CDR1 and CDR2 sequences are SGHDT and YYEEEE. Written as DNA, the CDR3 is TGTGCCAGCAGCTTTGGAGGGACAGACTACGAGCAGTACGTC. Translated: CASSFGGTDYEQYV.

The chain uses TRBV6-5 and TRBJ2-1; TRBD1 or TRBD2 may be the D gene (5 bases each). The CDR3 runs 15 residues. V was cut by 5 bases and J by 5 bases, with 16 bases left in between. CDR1 is MNHEY, CDR2 SVGAGI, per germline. The CDR3 protein is CASSKGTSLDNEQFF. The CDR3 nucleotides read TGTGCCAGCAGTAAGGGGACCTCCCTGGACAATGAGCAGTTCTTC.